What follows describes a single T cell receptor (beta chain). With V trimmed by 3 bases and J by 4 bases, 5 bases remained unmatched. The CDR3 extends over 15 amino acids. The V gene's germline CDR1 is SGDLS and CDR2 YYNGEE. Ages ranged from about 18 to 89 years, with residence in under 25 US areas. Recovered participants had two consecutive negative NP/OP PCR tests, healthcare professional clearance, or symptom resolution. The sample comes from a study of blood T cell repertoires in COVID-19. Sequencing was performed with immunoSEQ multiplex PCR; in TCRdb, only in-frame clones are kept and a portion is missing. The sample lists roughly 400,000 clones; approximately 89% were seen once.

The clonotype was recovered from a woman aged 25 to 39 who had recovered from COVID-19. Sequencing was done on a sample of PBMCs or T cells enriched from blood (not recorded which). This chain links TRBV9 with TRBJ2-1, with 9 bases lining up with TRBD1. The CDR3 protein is CASSEGQGPYNEQFF. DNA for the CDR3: TGTGCCAGCAGCGAGGGACAGGGCCCTTACAATGAGCAGTTCTTC.